This TCR beta chain was identified in a study of cytotoxic CD8 clonotypes in ibrutinib-treated CLL. Clones were read by immunoSEQ multiplex PCR, and TCRdb kept only the in-frame ones, dropping some. In the table there are some 130,000 clones, about three quarters of which are singletons. Germline V gene lookup returns CDR1 SNHLY and CDR2 FYNNEI. The junction had 8 bases not matched to a gene; V was cut back by 8 bases and J by 4 bases. The CDR3 covers 15 residues. The chain carries TRBV2 and TRBJ2-2; 9 bases align to TRBD1. This clonotype was sampled from a human donor with chronic lymphocytic leukemia. Sample: PBMCs, taken after 24 months of ibrutinib treatment. CDR3 DNA: TGTGCCAGCCTCCCCGGGACAGGGATCACCGGGGAGCTGTTTTTT. This codes for CASLPGTGITGELFF.